Described below is a single T cell receptor (beta chain) sequence and its context. A CD45RA+ naive subset and a CD45RA-negative memory subset were split from CD4+ cells. Generated by immunoSEQ multiplex PCR, the TCRdb table keeps only in-frame clones and is missing some. The table has roughly 2.6 million clones, about 92% seen once. The record originates from a study of shared clonotypes between healthy human individuals. The CDR3 covers 15 residues. Germline values: CDR1 LGHNA, CDR2 YSLEER. V lost 4 bases, J lost 8 bases, and 9 bases stayed unmatched. This receptor was taken from a man aged 18 to 30 in good health. This chain links TRBV4-3 with TRBJ1-4; TRBD1 matches 8 bases. Sequencing was carried out using naive CD4+ T cells sorted from blood. Subset described: CD45RA+ positively selected. The CDR3 reads CASSRATGDREKLFF. The CDR3 DNA follows: TGCGCCAGCAGCCGAGCGACAGGGGATCGCGAAAAACTGTTTTTT.